This section outlines one T cell receptor beta chain sequence together with its context. This sample is drawn from a study of blood T cell repertoires in COVID-19. Study-level background: Sites in the United States, Italy and Spain provided acute and convalescent COVID-19 samples. PBMCs, B-cell-depleted T cells, or T cells provided the cDNA or gDNA that made up the material.

Per the authors' pipeline: Amplification with reference gene primers provided the estimates of nucleated cell counts. Clones were read by immunoSEQ multiplex PCR, and TCRdb kept only the in-frame ones, dropping some. For V, J and clone size, that table is used; D and trimming come from the DNA. The sample has over 90,000 clones, about 86% seen once; the top ten hold roughly 1.7%. V was pared by 7 bases and J by 0 bases, with 10 bases between. This CDR3 has 14 amino acids. The germline CDR1 and CDR2 sequences are SEHNR and FQNEAQ (reference sequence). The genes are TRBV7-9 and TRBJ1-3, with D perhaps matching TRBD1 (6 bases). The sample comprised peripheral blood. This clonotype was obtained from a man older than 75 with acute or convalescent COVID-19. CDR3 DNA sequence: TGTGCCAGCAATCCGGACAGCTCTGGAAACACCATATATTTT. This encodes CASNPDSSGNTIYF.